These 31 T cell receptor beta chains came from one sample sequenced in a study of T cells in Graves' hyperthyroidism and ophthalmopathy. TCR beta CDR3 regions were amplified from RNA transcripts. The TCR CDR3 first-round RT-PCR relied on the HTBI primer set. TCRdb reprocessed the multiplex PCR reads with MiXCR, giving one entry per CDR3 protein. The table records about 500,000 distinct CDR3 sequences, 35% to 50% of them present only once. The specimen sequenced was peripheral blood or thyroid tissue (not recorded which). These receptors were collected from an adult woman with Graves' disease, either hyperthyroidism or ophthalmopathy (not recorded which).

This clonotype came up many times. The chain employs TRBV6-5 and TRBJ1-2, with 8 bases fitting TRBD1. Germline V gene sequence: CDR1 MNHEY, CDR2 SVGAGI. The CDR3 runs to 13 residues. Trimming cost V 5 bases and J 8 bases; bases outside gene matches: 7. CDR3: CASSRRGTGGYTF. The DNA of the CDR3 is TGTGCCAGCAGTCGCAGGGGGACAGGCGGCTACACCTTC.

The V gene is TRBV30, the J gene TRBJ1-5; possible D gene TRBD1, 5 bases. There are 12 residues in the CDR3. V was clipped by 0 bases and J by 9 bases, with 9 bases between them. Per the germline V gene, CDR1 is GTSNPN and CDR2 is SVGIG (reference sequence). CDR3 residues: CAWSVPQGPQHF. CDR3 sequence (DNA): TGTGCCTGGAGTGTACCTCAGGGGCCCCAGCATTTT. Complete variable domain (other parts from reference TRBV30 and TRBJ1-5): SQTIHQWPATLVQPVGSPLSLECTVEGTSNPNLYWYRQAAGRGLQLLFYSVGIGQISSEVPQNLSASRPQDRQFILSSKKLLLSDSGFYLCAWSVPQGPQHFGDGTRLSIL.

This clonotype came up a few times. The rearrangement joins TRBV7-6 to TRBJ1-1, with 7 nucleotides matching TRBD1. The CDR3 is 16 amino acids. J was trimmed by 5 bases and V by 4 bases; bases with no gene match: 13. The germline gives CDR1 SGHVS, CDR2 FNYEAQ. The CDR3 coding sequence is TGTGCCAGCAGCTCACGACAGGGCGGTGGTAGGACTGAAGCTTTCTTT. Translation gives CASSSRQGGGRTEAFF.

At least ten counts were recorded for this clonotype. A read error may produce the germline difference seen at one junction end. The rearrangement links TRBV7-3 to TRBJ2-7; D may correspond to TRBD1 or TRBD2 (5 bases each). Per germline, CDR1 SGHTA and CDR2 FQGTGA. The CDR3 extends over 13 amino acids. CDR3 coding DNA: TGTGCCAGCAGCTTAGACCGGGACGGTGTTCGACACTTC. This encodes CASSLDRDGVRHF.

This clonotype was detected only a few times. The rearrangement uses TRBV19 and TRBJ1-2; 7 bases agree with TRBD1. The trim removed 8 bases at V and 3 bases at J, leaving 6 bases unmatched. CDR1 is LNHDA and CDR2 is SQIVND in the germline V gene (reference sequence). There are 13 residues in the CDR3. As DNA, the CDR3 is TGTGCCAGTCGAGCCGGGACAGACTATGGCTACACCTTC. Its translation: CASRAGTDYGYTF.

The gene calls are TRBV30 and TRBJ1-3; D unclear. The CDR3 length is 16 residues. V lost 0 bases and J 0 bases, leaving 12 bases between the germline ends. Germline values: CDR1 GTSNPN, CDR2 SVGIG (reference sequence). The DNA of the CDR3 is TGTGCCTGGAGTGTACTGGCCTCGTACTCTGGAAACACCATATATTTT. Translation: CAWSVLASYSGNTIYF.

The V and J genes are TRBV7-9 and TRBJ2-7, with D maybe TRBD2 (6 bases). The CDR3 runs to 14 residues. The germline gives CDR1 SEHNR, CDR2 FQNEAQ (reference sequence). V was trimmed by 5 bases and J by 4 bases, leaving 15 bases between them. The CDR3 DNA reads as TGTGCCAGCAGCAGCTACCGGGAGAATTACGAGCAGTACTTC. This sequence encodes CASSSYRENYEQYF.

The chain employs TRBV30 and TRBJ1-6, with D uncertain. Germline V gene data show CDR1 as GTSNPN and CDR2 as SVGIG (reference sequence). V dropped 3 bases and J dropped 13 bases, with 13 bases sitting between them. The CDR3 has 12 amino acids. CDR3 sequence reads: CAWRSQPGPLHF. CDR3 in DNA: TGTGCCTGGAGGAGTCAACCGGGGCCCCTCCACTTT.

The chain couples TRBV5-1 to TRBJ1-3; D remains ambiguous. The CDR3 is 15 residues long. Germline V gene lookup returns CDR1 SGHRS and CDR2 YFSETQ. The ends were cut back, 1 base at V and 2 bases at J, with 10 bases in the middle. CDR3 coding DNA: TGCGCCAGCAGCTTGAGCAGTACTCCTGGAAACACCATATATTTT. It translates to CASSLSSTPGNTIYF.

This chain connects TRBV7-2 to TRBJ1-1; possibly TRBD1 for D (5 bases). This CDR3 region has 14 residues. Trimming pared 6 bases from V and 2 bases from J, leaving 13 bases between. Germline CDR1 reads SGHTA; CDR2 reads FQGNSA. The CDR3 spells CASRFDRANTEAFF. The CDR3 DNA is TGTGCCAGCAGATTCGACAGAGCTAACACTGAAGCTTTCTTT.

This clonotype has at least ten counts. The J gene is TRBJ2-7, the V gene TRBV11-1; no firm D call. Trimming removed 2 bases at V and 0 bases at J, with 14 bases between. The germline V gene has CDR1 SGHAT and CDR2 FQDESV (reference sequence). The CDR3 length is 16 residues. The CDR3 bases are TGTGCCAGCAGCTTAAGCTGGCAGCCGAGCTCCTACGAGCAGTACTTC. Amino acids: CASSLSWQPSSYEQYF.

A few counts support this clonotype. This chain links TRBV20-1 with TRBJ2-2; unclear D gene. Trimming took off 0 bases at V and 5 bases at J, with 19 bases between the two ends. CDR1 and CDR2 from the germline V gene are DFQATT and SNEGSKA (reference sequence). The CDR3 covers 17 residues. The DNA for the CDR3 is TGCAGTGCTAGAGATGAGACCCTAGGGTTTGGGACCGGGGAGCTGTTTTTT. It encodes CSARDETLGFGTGELFF.

This chain links TRBV7-9 with TRBJ1-4; the D gene is possibly TRBD1 (5 bases). This CDR3 has 15 residues. The germline CDR1 and CDR2 sequences are SEHNR and FQNEAQ (reference sequence). Trimming pared 0 bases from V and 8 bases from J, leaving 13 bases between. The CDR3, as DNA: TGTGCCAGCAGCTTAGCGCGAGGGGCTCGAGAAAAACTGTTTTTT. Protein product: CASSLARGAREKLFF.

The V and J genes are TRBV7-6 and TRBJ2-1; TRBD1 aligns across 8 bases. This CDR3 comprises 16 residues. In germline, CDR1 is SGHVS, CDR2 FNYEAQ. Trimming at V came to 0 bases and at J to 7 bases, leaving 8 bases not matched to a gene. CDR3 residues: CASSLALDRDLNEQFF. In nucleotides, the CDR3 is TGTGCCAGCAGCTTAGCGTTGGACAGGGATCTTAATGAGCAGTTCTTC.

In this sample, this clonotype turned up a few times. V gene TRBV7-9 combines with J gene TRBJ2-6; D ambiguous. Germline V gene data show CDR1 as SEHNR and CDR2 as FQNEAQ (reference sequence). CDR3 length: 11 amino acids. The germline V and J ends were trimmed by 3 bases and 7 bases, with 1 base remaining between them. The chain's CDR3 is CASSFANVLTF. CDR3 in DNA: TGTGCCAGCAGCTTCGCCAACGTCCTGACTTTC.

The rearrangement links TRBV20-1 to TRBJ2-2; TRBD1 agrees at 9 bases. The CDR3 is made up of 16 amino acids. Germline CDR1 and CDR2: DFQATT and SNEGSKA (reference sequence). J gave up 6 bases and V 0 bases, and 8 bases lay outside the gene matches. The CDR3 is CSARDPTGGSSGELFF. The DNA for the CDR3 is TGCAGTGCTAGAGATCCGACAGGGGGAAGCTCCGGGGAGCTGTTTTTT.

This clonotype showed up many times. The V and J genes are TRBV25-1 and TRBJ1-2; possibly TRBD1 for D (5 bases). V lost 4 bases and J lost 2, with 8 bases in between. The CDR3 extends over 13 amino acids. Germline CDR1 and CDR2: MGHDK and SYGVNS. CDR3 protein: CASSVHRNYGYTF. The DNA for the CDR3 is TGTGCCAGCAGTGTTCACAGGAACTATGGCTACACCTTC.

This clonotype has more than one count but fewer than ten. The CDR3: CASGRQNSNQPQHF. CDR3 DNA sequence: TGTGCCAGCGGTAGACAGAATAGCAATCAGCCCCAGCATTTT. This chain uses TRBV27 with TRBJ1-5; a possible D gene is TRBD1 (5 bases). Trimming left V 8 bases short and J 0 bases short, with 11 bases between. This CDR3 is built from 14 residues. Germline CDR1 is MNHEY and CDR2 is SMNVEV (reference sequence).

This chain joins TRBV4-2 and TRBJ1-4, with D tentatively TRBD1 (6 bases). Trimming took off 1 base at V and 2 bases at J, with 14 bases between the two ends. Germline V gene sequence: CDR1 LGHNA, CDR2 YNFKEQ. This CDR3 spans 17 amino acids. In DNA, the CDR3 is TGTGCCAGCAGCCAAGTCGGGGTTGGGGGCACTAATGAAAAACTGTTTTTT. Translating it yields CASSQVGVGGTNEKLFF.

The chain combines TRBV7-6 with TRBJ2-7; D unresolved. The CDR3 consists of 14 residues. V lost 5 bases and J lost 1, with 12 bases in between. CDR1 and CDR2 (germline): SGHVS, FNYEAQ. The chain's CDR3 is CASSPGPASYEQYF. CDR3 nucleotide sequence: TGTGCCAGCAGCCCCGGGCCAGCATCCTACGAGCAGTACTTC. Drawing the rest from reference TRBV7-6 and TRBJ2-7, the complete variable domain is GAGVSQSPRYKVTKRGQDVALRCDPISGHVSLYWYRQALGQGPEFLTYFNYEAQQDKSGLPNDRFSAERPEGSISTLTIQRTEQRDSAMYRCASSPGPASYEQYFGPGTRLTVT.

This clonotype was counted a few times. A read error may produce the germline difference seen at one junction end. The rearrangement uses TRBV2 and TRBJ2-7; D may be TRBD2 (5 bases). Germline-derived CDR1 and CDR2 are SNHLY and FYNNEI. CDR3 length: 14 amino acids. The CDR3 sequence is CASIARRAPYEQYF. The CDR3 DNA follows: TGCGCCAGCATAGCCAGGCGGGCACCCTACGAGCAGTACTTC.

The chain links TRBV20-1 to TRBJ2-7; D not resolved. The V end lost 1 base, the J end lost 0 bases, and 10 bases lay between the germline ends. This CDR3 region has 14 residues. Germline V gene lookup returns CDR1 DFQATT and CDR2 SNEGSKA (reference sequence). CDR3 sequence (DNA): TGCAGTGCTAGAGGGTGGCTTAGCTCCTACGAGCAGTACTTC. Its translation is CSARGWLSSYEQYF.

This clonotype was recorded at least ten times. The rearrangement uses TRBV18 and TRBJ2-5; D is uncertain. The V gene's germline CDR1 is KGHSH and CDR2 LQKENI. The CDR3 consists of 11 residues. V was pared by 8 bases and J by 5 bases, with 9 bases between. In DNA, the CDR3 is TGTGCCAGCAGCCCCGAGGAGACCCAGTACTTC. Protein: CASSPEETQYF.

There are a few counts of this clonotype. The chain uses TRBV3-1 and TRBJ1-2, with D perhaps matching TRBD1 (5 bases). Germline-derived CDR1 and CDR2 are LGHDT and YNNKEL (reference sequence). The germline V and J ends were trimmed by 1 base and 7 bases, with 16 bases remaining between them. The CDR3 covers 15 residues. The CDR3 reads CASSQGTWAVGGYTF. DNA for the CDR3: TGTGCCAGCAGCCAAGGGACATGGGCCGTCGGTGGCTACACCTTC.

This chain uses TRBV6-6 with TRBJ1-2; D possibly corresponds to TRBD1 (5 bases). Trimming pared 5 bases from V and 8 bases from J, leaving 15 bases between. Germline CDR1 reads MNHNY; CDR2 reads SVGAGI (reference sequence). The CDR3 is made up of 13 amino acids. The CDR3 DNA sequence: TGTGCCAGCAGTAGAGAGACAGCAAGGGGCTACACCTTC. Its translation: CASSRETARGYTF.

The chain is built from TRBV7-3 and TRBJ1-4; D is unclear. This CDR3 spans 16 amino acids. Trimming cost V 4 bases and J 1 base, with 13 bases left between them. In germline, CDR1 is SGHTA, CDR2 FQGTGA. In nucleotides, the CDR3 is TGTGCCAGCAGCTCTGGCCATGTCGAAACTAATGAAAAACTGTTTTTT. Its translation: CASSSGHVETNEKLFF.

The CDR3, as DNA: TGTGCCAGTAGTGGATACAGGGGGAGGAACACTGAAGCTTTCTTT. Its translation: CASSGYRGRNTEAFF. The chain combines TRBV19 with TRBJ1-1; 8 nucleotides line up with TRBD1. The germline CDR1 and CDR2 sequences are LNHDA and SQIVND (reference sequence). V lost 5 bases, J lost 1 base, and 6 bases stayed unmatched. This CDR3 spans 15 amino acids.

This clonotype was picked up many times. This sequence joins TRBV3-1 and TRBJ2-7; D is undetermined. CDR3 length equals 12 residues. The V end lost 0 bases, the J end lost 9 bases, and 9 bases lay between the germline ends. The germline V gene has CDR1 LGHDT and CDR2 YNNKEL (reference sequence). CDR3 sequence reads: CASSQDKGRQYF. The CDR3 DNA reads TGTGCCAGCAGCCAAGACAAGGGTAGGCAGTACTTC.

This clonotype has just one count. The J gene is TRBJ1-2, the V gene TRBV9; D unclear. Per the germline V gene, CDR1 is SGDLS and CDR2 is YYNGEE. Trimming stripped 3 bases from V and 4 bases from J, with 10 bases between. The CDR3 totals 13 residues. CDR3 in DNA: TGTGCCAGCAGCGGCACGGGGATCTATGGCTACACCTTC. Translating gives CASSGTGIYGYTF.

This clonotype was seen a handful of times. Germline is not matched at one junction end, which may reflect a read error. The V gene is TRBV2, the J gene TRBJ2-7; a possible D gene is TRBD1 (5 bases). CDR3 size: 14 residues. Germline assignment: CDR1 SNHLY and CDR2 FYNNEI. CDR3 protein: CASSDIGVNYEQYF. DNA for the CDR3: TGTGCCAGCAGTGATATAGGGGTCAACTACGAGCAGTACTTT.

This clonotype has at least ten counts. The chain joins TRBV6-5 to TRBJ1-4; 7 bases are a match to TRBD1. From germline, CDR1 is MNHEY and CDR2 SVGAGI. V lost 4 bases to trimming and J lost 7 bases; unmatched junction nucleotides: 6. The CDR3 is 14 amino acids. CDR3 DNA: TGTGCCAGCAGTTTCACAGGGGTGGTTGAAAAACTGTTTTTT. Protein product: CASSFTGVVEKLFF.